This T cell receptor (beta chain) was sequenced during a study of CD8 T cells in ankylosing spondylitis. Per germline, CDR1 SGHTA and CDR2 FQGNSA. V dropped 5 bases and J dropped 5 bases, with 21 bases sitting between them. The CDR3 length is 16 residues. The table lists this clonotype with many counts. Its antigen is as yet unknown. Study-wide findings and caveats: Reportedly, disease-linked clones are significantly enriched in ankylosing spondylitis patients' matched synovial fluid. Blood of patients with ankylosing spondylitis appeared to be characterized by a TCR beta motif of several highly homologous variants. Earlier authors reported some of these motif variants in reactive arthritis synovial fluid and blood.

Using quantitative 5'-RACE with molecular barcodes, the authors made TCR beta libraries. MiXCR, run by TCRdb on the 5' RACE reads, gives a single entry per CDR3 protein. The sample comprises 500,000 or so distinct CDR3 sequences, roughly 5% of which are singletons, and around 3.6% rests with the top ten. The chain recombines TRBV7-2 with TRBJ1-1, with D perhaps TRBD1 (6 bases). The sample consisted of blood, either unsorted or a sorted T cell fraction (not recorded which). The sequence came from a male donor with ankylosing spondylitis. Written as DNA, the CDR3 is TGTGCCAGCAGCCAGGGCCTCGGGGGGCTGAGGACTGAAGCTTTCTTT. This encodes CASSQGLGGLRTEAFF.